This is a list of T cell receptor beta chains from one sample in a study of preoperative IRX-2 immunotherapy in early breast cancer. Sequencing used immunoSEQ multiplex PCR; TCRdb keeps in-frame clones, though not all of them. The table shows about 89,000 clones, with approximately 90% occurring only once. The sequencing here drew on tumor tissue, taken after IRX-2 immunotherapy. Source of these receptors: a human donor with breast cancer. CDR3s include the opening cysteine and the closing phenylalanine or tryptophan.

v_gene	CDR3aa
TRBV5-1	CASSLVAGLQETQYF
TRBV6-7	CASSTQGGYGYTF
TRBV28	CASSPDRGNTEAFF
TRBV18	CASSPGLAGGRYEQYF
TRBV28	CASRTPSNQPQHF
TRBV5-1	CASSLGATSGRGGTGELFF
TRBV30	CAWSVQGNQPQHF
TRBV28	CASSLLSRDTYEQYF
TRBV11-3	CASSQGLHTDTQYF
TRBV18	CASSRLAGDPEGEYF
TRBV12-5	CASVLQGNLPKAFF
TRBV6-8	CASSYSRVRGEKLFF
TRBV6-8	CASGGIGLGVYF
TRBV28	CASRTDRGREGEKLFF
TRBV18	CASSSYGSNEQFF
TRBV28	CASKAGGNGPQHF
TRBV19	CASRETGTNEKLFF
TRBV18	CASSPRPSGANVLTF
TRBV10-1	CASSDGQALYEQYF
TRBV14	CASSQERDRYTEAFF
TRBV5-1	CASSLQGISNQPQHF
TRBV5-1	CASSLGTLGGVETQYF
TRBV14	CASSQERRANVLTF
TRBV18	CASSPLQNNEQFF
TRBV5-1	CASSAEGRAGAESYTF
TRBV6-7	CASRRDWDRGNQPQHF
TRBV29-1	CSVTAGTSGSGTGELFF
TRBV5-1	CASSSGQGSYNEQFF
TRBV7-7	CASSNGPERNQPQHF
TRBV5-1	CASSYIAGSGNTIYF
TRBV29-1	CSADQGLNTEAFF
TRBV11-1	CASSQDRSRLGKLFF
TRBV30	CAWSVGVNQETQYF
TRBV18	CASSPPRQTVNTEAFF
TRBV19	CASSIGPSGNSYEQYF
TRBV19	CASSIATGGTRYNEQFF
TRBV23-1	CASSLGGTAVHEQYF
TRBV5-1	CASSLGTVNTEAFF
TRBV6-8	CASRPTGSQNIQYF
TRBV7-6	CASSSSGGPANEKLFF